A selection of T cell receptor beta chains follows, all from one sample in a study of blood T cells in healthy people across ages. TCRdb recomputed calls from the 5' RACE reads with MiXCR, one row per CDR3 protein. This sample has approximately 730,000 distinct CDR3 sequences, with roughly two fifths found just once. The source material was blood. The receptors shown here come from a woman aged 60 to 75 in good health. Each CDR3 is given with its conserved first and last residue. The D gene is left open where the match is weak. The size field is filled for only some rows; it gives once, few, many or a size class.

V gene	D gene	J gene	clone size	CDR3 protein	CDR3 DNA
TRBV24-1	TRBD1	TRBJ2-5	-	CATSPSGGTGFMAQYF	TGTGCCACCAGTCCTTCTGGAGGGACAGGGTTCATGGCCCAGTACTTC
TRBV7-9	-	TRBJ2-5	-	CASSKEDRDPLRGQYF	TGTGCCAGCAGCAAAGAGGACAGAGACCCCCTACGAGGGCAGTACTTC
TRBV20-1	TRBD2	TRBJ2-7	-	CSARSAASGRDNEQYF	TGCAGTGCTAGAAGTGCGGCTAGCGGGAGGGACAACGAGCAGTACTTC
TRBV4-1	-	TRBJ2-7	-	CASSHNSYNEQYF	TGCGCCAGCAGCCACAATAGCTACAATGAGCAGTACTTC
TRBV10-3	TRBD2	TRBJ2-1	-	CAISAGLAGGLSYNEQFF	TGTGCCATCAGTGCGGGGCTAGCGGGGGGGCTTTCCTACAATGAGCAGTTCTTC
TRBV28	-	TRBJ2-3	-	CASSPSEGRTDTQYF	TGTGCCAGCAGTCCTTCGGAGGGCCGAACAGATACGCAGTATTTT
TRBV20-1	TRBD2	TRBJ2-3	-	CSARDPSTSGRVLF	TGCAGTGCTAGAGATCCCTCCACTAGCGGGAGAGTTCTATTT
TRBV2	-	TRBJ2-5	-	CASSEEDGMETQYF	TGTGCCAGCAGTGAAGAAGACGGGATGGAGACCCAGTACTTC
TRBV28	TRBD1	TRBJ1-2	-	CASSSGQGGLPYGYTF	TGTGCCAGCAGTTCGGGACAGGGAGGTTTACCCTATGGCTACACCTTC
TRBV6-2/TRBV6-3	-	TRBJ1-2	-	CASSYVDRRGYTF	TGTGCCAGCAGTTACGTGGACAGACGTGGCTACACCTTC
TRBV6-5	-	TRBJ2-3	-	CASSSQGPTPDTQYF	TGTGCCAGCAGTTCACAGGGACCGACCCCCGATACGCAGTATTTT
TRBV6-2/TRBV6-3	-	TRBJ1-6	-	CASSYRGSRSYRSPLHF	TGTGCCAGCAGTTACCGGGGTTCCCGCTCCTATAGGTCACCCCTCCACTTT
TRBV12-3/TRBV12-4	-	TRBJ2-1	few	CASTPGNEQFF	TGTGCCAGCACCCCAGGGAATGAGCAGTTCTTC
TRBV5-1	-	TRBJ2-1	-	CASRSGASSYNEQFF	TGCGCCAGCCGCTCTGGCGCCAGCTCCTACAATGAGCAGTTCTTC
TRBV28	TRBD2	TRBJ2-4	few	CASSLLGLAGSHHVGQYF	TGTGCCAGCAGTTTACTCGGACTAGCGGGATCACACCACGTCGGGCAGTACTTC